The 12 T cell receptor beta chains presented below share a single source sample, sequenced in a study of ipilimumab plus nivolumab after autologous stem cell transplantation. Sequencing was performed with immunoSEQ multiplex PCR; in TCRdb, only in-frame clones are kept and a portion is missing. The sample lists about 40,000 clones, 85% to 95% occurring once. The sample was PBMCs, taken in a trial of ipilimumab plus nivolumab as post-transplant consolidation. The source is a male donor with multiple myeloma.

This clone appeared a few times. The chain joins TRBV5-1 to TRBJ2-1; possible D gene TRBD1, 6 bases. This CDR3 contains 11 residues. V lost 4 bases and J lost 8, with 7 bases in between. Germline CDR1 is SGHRS and CDR2 is YFSETQ. CDR3 sequence (DNA): TGCGCCAGCAGCCCAGGGGATGAGCAGTTCTTC. This translates into CASSPGDEQFF. The variable domain in full, completed from reference TRBV5-1 and TRBJ2-1, reads KAGVTQTPRYLIKTRGQQVTLSCSPISGHRSVSWYQQTPGQGLQFLFEYFSETQRNKGNFPGRFSGRQFSNSRSEMNVSTLELGDSALYLCASSPGDEQFFGPGTRLTVL.

V is TRBV20-1 and J is TRBJ1-2; tentatively, D is TRBD1 (5 bases). V was cut by 6 bases and J by 5 bases, with 10 bases left in between. There are 11 residues in the CDR3. Per the germline V gene, CDR1 is DFQATT and CDR2 is SNEGSKA (reference sequence). CDR3 sequence: CSAGVPYGYTF. CDR3 nucleotides: TGCAGTGCAGGGGTTCCGTATGGCTACACCTTC.

This chain joins TRBV28 and TRBJ2-7; the D is unclear. CDR1 MDHEN and CDR2 SYDVKM come from the germline V gene. The CDR3 is made up of 13 amino acids. V lost 1 base and J lost 2, with 6 bases in between. Here the CDR3 DNA reads TGTGCCAGCAGTTTATACCAGGCCTACGAGCAGTACTTC. Translating it yields CASSLYQAYEQYF.

V is TRBV11-1 and J is TRBJ1-1, with D possibly TRBD1 on 5 matching bases. Trimming shortened V by 5 bases and J by 1 base, and 17 bases separated the two germline ends. The CDR3 length is 16 residues. Per the germline V gene, CDR1 is SGHAT and CDR2 is FQDESV (reference sequence). CDR3 loop: CASSPSFGGTNTEAFF. CDR3 in DNA: TGTGCCAGCAGCCCTAGTTTCGGGGGAACGAACACTGAAGCTTTCTTT.

V and J are TRBV9 and TRBJ2-3; 12 bases align to TRBD2. The germline CDR1 and CDR2 sequences are SGDLS and YYNGEE. This CDR3 is 14 amino acids long. The V gene end was trimmed by 3 bases and the J gene end by 8 bases; junction bases not matched to a gene: 4. The DNA of the CDR3 is TGTGCCAGCAGCGCCGGGACTAGCGGGCGTACGCAGTATTTT. Amino acid sequence: CASSAGTSGRTQYF.

The chain links TRBV27 to TRBJ1-1; tentatively, D is TRBD1 (6 bases). The CDR3 contains 12 residues. The V end lost 8 bases, the J end lost 7 bases, and 14 bases lay between the germline ends. Looked up from germline, CDR1 is MNHEY and CDR2 is SMNVEV (reference sequence). The CDR3 DNA sequence: TGTGCCAGCCAGGGGCCCTCCAATGAAGCTTTCTTT. It translates to CASQGPSNEAFF.

The chain uses TRBV27 and TRBJ1-1; D may be TRBD1 (5 bases). The germline CDR1 and CDR2 sequences are MNHEY and SMNVEV (reference sequence). This CDR3 region has 14 residues. Trimming took off 3 bases at V and 3 bases at J, with 11 bases between the two ends. The CDR3 DNA is TGTGCCAGCAGTTTCAGGCGAGGGGACACTGAAGCTTTCTTT. Its protein is CASSFRRGDTEAFF.

This sequence joins TRBV18 and TRBJ1-3, with TRBD1 identical over 8 bases. The CDR3 is made up of 15 amino acids. Germline assignment: CDR1 KGHSH and CDR2 LQKENI. Trimming cost V 5 bases and J 0 bases; bases outside gene matches: 3. CDR3 DNA: TGTGCCAGCTCAAGACAGGGGAGCTCTGGAAACACCATATATTTT. Translating gives CASSRQGSSGNTIYF.

The chain employs TRBV29-1 and TRBJ2-1; 13 bases are shared with TRBD2. The germline V gene encodes CDR1 SQVTM and CDR2 ANQGSEA. V lost 6 bases and J lost 1; bases outside the gene matches: 6. The length of the CDR3 is 16 residues. CDR3 DNA: TGCAGCGTCCTTACGACTAGCGGGAGGTCCTACAATGAGCAGTTCTTC. Encoded protein: CSVLTTSGRSYNEQFF.

The CDR3 coding sequence is TGTGCCAGCAGCTTAGTGGCTAGCGGGACATCCGTAGATACGCAGTATTTT. Residues: CASSLVASGTSVDTQYF. This rearrangement joins TRBV7-8 to TRBJ2-3; the match to TRBD2 covers 9 bases. Trimming took 1 base from V and 5 from J; bases not matched to a gene: 10. This CDR3 spans 17 amino acids. Germline V gene data show CDR1 as SGHVS and CDR2 as FQNEAQ. Full variable domain (outside the CDR3, taken from reference TRBV7-8 and TRBJ2-3): GAGVSQSPRYKVAKRGQDVALRCDPISGHVSLFWYQQALGQGPEFLTYFQNEAQLDKSGLPSDRFFAERPEGSVSTLKIQRTQQEDSAVYLCASSLVASGTSVDTQYFGPGTRLTVL.

This clone came up once. The DNA of the CDR3 is TGTGCCAGCAGTCGACAGTCAACTAATGAAAAACTGTTTTTT. This translates into CASSRQSTNEKLFF. V and J are TRBV6-6 and TRBJ1-4; D might be TRBD1 (5 bases). Germline V gene sequence: CDR1 MNHNY, CDR2 SVGAGI (reference sequence). Trimming shortened V by 5 bases and J by 0 bases, and 7 bases separated the two germline ends. The CDR3 runs 14 residues.

This clone was seen once. V is TRBV19 and J is TRBJ2-1, with TRBD1 matching over 8 bases. Trimming took 3 bases from V and 3 from J; bases not matched to a gene: 4. This CDR3 contains 15 residues. Germline CDR1 is LNHDA and CDR2 is SQIVND (reference sequence). CDR3 bases: TGTGCCAGTAGTATGAGGGACAGGATCTACAATGAGCAGTTCTTC. Protein sequence: CASSMRDRIYNEQFF.